This T cell receptor beta chain emerged from a study of blood T cell repertoires in COVID-19. Cohorts were assigned according to the clinical history that participants reported. Assay used: immunoSEQ multiplex PCR; TCRdb lists only in-frame clones, some missing. The sample has around 290,000 clones; 75% to 90% are singletons. Sequenced sample: PBMCs or T cells enriched from blood (not recorded which). This clonotype was sampled from a woman aged 40 to 49 who had recovered from COVID-19.

The CDR3, as DNA: TGTGCCAGCAGTGCAGAACAGGGCCACGAGCAGTACTTC. Residues: CASSAEQGHEQYF. J is TRBJ2-7 and V is TRBV6-4, with a tentative D call TRBD1 (6 bases). Trimming pared 4 bases from V and 5 bases from J, leaving 12 bases between. This CDR3 contains 13 residues. Looked up from germline, CDR1 is MRHNA and CDR2 is SNTAGT.